This TCR beta chain was found in a study of vaccination effects on CD4 cells after COVID-19. Antigen-specific CD4+ T cells were expanded (with viral peptide pools) by the ViraFEST assay ahead of sequencing. Following 10 days of culture, CD4+ T cells were isolated. This individual tested PCR-positive for SARS-CoV-2 infection between March and December 2020. Peptides at about 9.9 ug/ml and IL-2 at approximately 9.1 IU/ml were added to some 2 million PBMC per well. Study-wide findings and caveats: At late timepoints after vaccination, vaccine- and infection-induced clones shrank markedly.

A note on this clone: Its antigen is as yet unknown.

Method: immunoSEQ multiplex PCR; TCRdb's copy keeps in-frame clones and lacks some. The data show approximately 22,000 clones, about 81% seen once. The sequencing here drew on CD4+ T cells from PBMCs cultured with a peptide pool, taken before COVID-19 vaccination. The receptor was isolated from a human donor who had a prior SARS-CoV-2 infection.

The CDR3 DNA follows: TGCGCCAGCAGCTACGGGGGGGCTACGACAACGGATACGCAGTATTTT. It translates to CASSYGGATTTDTQYF. V is TRBV5-1 and J is TRBJ2-3, with 8 bases lining up with TRBD2. J was trimmed by 6 bases and V by 3 bases; bases with no gene match: 12. Germline V gives CDR1 SGHRS, CDR2 YFSETQ. The CDR3 covers 16 residues.